This TCR beta chain is from a study of identical twins. This clonotype was seen at least ten times. Trimming cost V 4 bases and J 5 bases; bases outside gene matches: 22. In germline, CDR1 is SGHDN, CDR2 FVKESK. This CDR3 spans 20 amino acids. TCRdb called the 5' RACE reads again in MiXCR, with one record for every CDR3 protein. The sample has a few hundred thousand distinct CDR3 sequences, about 18% seen once; the top ten hold roughly 12%. The sample was naive T cells sorted from blood. The sequence derives from a man aged 50 or older in good health. The chain combines TRBV14 with TRBJ1-4; 7 nucleotides align to TRBD1. This chain's CDR3 is CASSPGEGQGVPPWNEKLFF. For the CDR3, the DNA is TGTGCCAGCAGCCCCGGGGAAGGGCAGGGGGTTCCTCCGTGGAATGAAAAACTGTTTTTT.